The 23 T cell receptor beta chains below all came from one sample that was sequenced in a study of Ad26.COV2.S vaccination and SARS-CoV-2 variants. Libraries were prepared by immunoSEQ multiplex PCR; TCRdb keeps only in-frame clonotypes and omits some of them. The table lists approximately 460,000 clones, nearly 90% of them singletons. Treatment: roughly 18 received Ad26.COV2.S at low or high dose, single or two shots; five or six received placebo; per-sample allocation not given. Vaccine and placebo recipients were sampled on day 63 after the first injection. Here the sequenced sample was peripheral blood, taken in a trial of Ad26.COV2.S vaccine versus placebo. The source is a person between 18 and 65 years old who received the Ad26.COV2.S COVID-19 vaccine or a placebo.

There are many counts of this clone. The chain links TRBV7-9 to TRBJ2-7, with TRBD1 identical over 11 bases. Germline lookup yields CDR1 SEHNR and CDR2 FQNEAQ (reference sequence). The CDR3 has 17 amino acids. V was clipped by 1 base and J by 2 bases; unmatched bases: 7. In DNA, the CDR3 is TGTGCCAGCAGCTTAGAGTACGGGACAGGGGGAACCTACGAGCAGTACTTC. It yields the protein CASSLEYGTGGTYEQYF.

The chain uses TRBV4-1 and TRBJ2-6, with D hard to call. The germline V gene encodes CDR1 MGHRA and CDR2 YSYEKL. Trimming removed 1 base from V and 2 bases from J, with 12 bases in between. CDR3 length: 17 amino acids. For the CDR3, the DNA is TGCGCCAGCAGCCAAGTCGGAAGGGATGCTGGGGCCAACGTCCTGACTTTC. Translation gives CASSQVGRDAGANVLTF.

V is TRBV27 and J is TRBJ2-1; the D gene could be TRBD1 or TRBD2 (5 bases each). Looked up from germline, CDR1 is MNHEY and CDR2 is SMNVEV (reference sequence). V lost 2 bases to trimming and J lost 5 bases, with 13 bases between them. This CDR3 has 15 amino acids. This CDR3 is CASSLPWGNHNEQFF. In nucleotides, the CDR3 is TGTGCCAGCAGTTTACCCTGGGGGAATCACAATGAGCAGTTCTTC.

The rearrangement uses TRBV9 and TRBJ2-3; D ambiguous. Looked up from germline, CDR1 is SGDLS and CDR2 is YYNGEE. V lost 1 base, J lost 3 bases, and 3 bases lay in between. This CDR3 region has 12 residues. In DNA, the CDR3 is TGTGCCAGCAGCGTAACGACAGATACGCAGTATTTT. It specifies CASSVTTDTQYF.

CDR3 DNA sequence: TGCGCCAGCAGCTCGACAGGGTATAATTCACCCCTCCACTTT. Translating it yields CASSSTGYNSPLHF. The rearrangement uses TRBV5-1 and TRBJ1-6, with TRBD1 matching 7 bases. This CDR3 has 14 residues. Trimming removed 3 bases from V and 4 bases from J; junction bases left unmatched: 1. Germline V gene lookup returns CDR1 SGHRS and CDR2 YFSETQ.

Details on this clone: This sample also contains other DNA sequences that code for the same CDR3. CDR3 protein: CASSPSYNEQFF. The CDR3 nucleotides read TGTGCCAGCAGCCCAAGCTACAATGAGCAGTTCTTC. This chain uses TRBV7-8 with TRBJ2-1, with D hard to call. V shed 5 bases and J shed 3 bases, with 5 bases lying between them. In germline, CDR1 is SGHVS, CDR2 FQNEAQ. The CDR3 sequence is 12 residues long.

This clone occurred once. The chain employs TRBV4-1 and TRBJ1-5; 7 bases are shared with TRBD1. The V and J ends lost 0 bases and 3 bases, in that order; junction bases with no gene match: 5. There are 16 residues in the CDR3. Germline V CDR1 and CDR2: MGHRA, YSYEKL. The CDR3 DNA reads TGCGCCAGCAGCCAAGATGGGACAGCGCTCAATCAGCCCCAGCATTTT. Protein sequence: CASSQDGTALNQPQHF.

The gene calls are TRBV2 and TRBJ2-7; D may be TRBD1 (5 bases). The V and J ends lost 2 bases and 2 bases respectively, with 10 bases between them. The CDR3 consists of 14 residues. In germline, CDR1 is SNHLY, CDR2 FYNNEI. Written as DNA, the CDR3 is TGTGCCAGCAGTGAATACCAGGGCGCCTACGAGCAGTACTTC. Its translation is CASSEYQGAYEQYF.

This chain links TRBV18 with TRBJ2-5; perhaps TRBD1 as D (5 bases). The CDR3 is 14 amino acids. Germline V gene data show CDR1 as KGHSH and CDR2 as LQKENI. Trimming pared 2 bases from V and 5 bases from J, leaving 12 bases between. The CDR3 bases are TGTGCCAGCTCACCAAAGGGGTTGCCGGAGACCCAGTACTTC. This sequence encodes CASSPKGLPETQYF.

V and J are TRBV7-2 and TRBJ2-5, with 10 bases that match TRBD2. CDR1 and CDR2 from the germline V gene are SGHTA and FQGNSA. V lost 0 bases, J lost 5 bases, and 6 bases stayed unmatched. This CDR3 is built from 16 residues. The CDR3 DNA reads TGTGCCAGCAGCTTAGCTGAGCTAGCGGGGGAGGAGACCCAGTACTTC. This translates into CASSLAELAGEETQYF.

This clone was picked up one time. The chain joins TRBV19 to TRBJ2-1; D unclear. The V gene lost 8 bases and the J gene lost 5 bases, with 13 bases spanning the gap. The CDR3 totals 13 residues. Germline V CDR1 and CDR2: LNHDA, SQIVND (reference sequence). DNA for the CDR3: TGTGCCAGTGGGTTCCGAAGGAACAATGAGCAGTTCTTC. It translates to CASGFRRNNEQFF. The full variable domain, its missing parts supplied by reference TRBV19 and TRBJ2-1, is DGGITQSPKYLFRKEGQNVTLSCEQNLNHDAMYWYRQDPGQGLRLIYYSQIVNDFQKGDIAEGYSVSREKKESFPLTVTSAQKNPTAFYLCASGFRRNNEQFFGPGTRLTVL.

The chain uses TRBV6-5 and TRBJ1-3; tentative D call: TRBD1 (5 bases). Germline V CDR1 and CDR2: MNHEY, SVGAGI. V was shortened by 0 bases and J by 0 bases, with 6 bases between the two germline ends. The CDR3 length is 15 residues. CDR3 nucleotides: TGTGCCAGCAGTTACTCGACAGACTCTGGAAACACCATATATTTT. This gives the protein CASSYSTDSGNTIYF.

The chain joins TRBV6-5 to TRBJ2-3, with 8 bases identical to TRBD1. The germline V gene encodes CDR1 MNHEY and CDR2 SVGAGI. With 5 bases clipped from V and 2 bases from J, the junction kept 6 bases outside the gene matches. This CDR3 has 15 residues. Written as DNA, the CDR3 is TGTGCCAGCAGTCCCCAGGGGGCGACCACAGATACGCAGTATTTT. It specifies CASSPQGATTDTQYF.

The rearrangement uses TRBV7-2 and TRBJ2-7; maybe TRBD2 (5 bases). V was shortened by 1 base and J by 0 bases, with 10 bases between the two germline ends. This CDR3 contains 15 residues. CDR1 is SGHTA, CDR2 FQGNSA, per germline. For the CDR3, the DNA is TGTGCCAGCAGCTTAGGCGGGCCGTCCTCCTACGAGCAGTACTTC. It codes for CASSLGGPSSYEQYF. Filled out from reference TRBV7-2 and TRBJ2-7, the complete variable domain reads GAGVSQSPSNKVTEKGKDVELRCDPISGHTALYWYRQSLGQGLEFLIYFQGNSAPDKSGLPSDRFSAERTGGSVSTLTIQRTQQEDSAVYLCASSLGGPSSYEQYFGPGTRLTVT.

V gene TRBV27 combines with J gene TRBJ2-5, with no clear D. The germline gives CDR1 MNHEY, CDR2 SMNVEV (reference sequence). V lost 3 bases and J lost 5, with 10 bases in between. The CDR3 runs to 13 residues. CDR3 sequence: CASSFSIWETQYF. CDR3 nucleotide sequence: TGTGCCAGCAGTTTTTCGATTTGGGAGACCCAGTACTTC.

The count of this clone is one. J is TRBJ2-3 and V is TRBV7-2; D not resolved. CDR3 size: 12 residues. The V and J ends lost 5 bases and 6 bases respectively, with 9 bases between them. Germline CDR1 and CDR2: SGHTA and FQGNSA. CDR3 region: CASSLTGDTQYF. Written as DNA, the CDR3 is TGTGCCAGCAGCCTTACTGGTGATACGCAGTATTTT. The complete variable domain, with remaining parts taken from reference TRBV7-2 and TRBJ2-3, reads GAGVSQSPSNKVTEKGKDVELRCDPISGHTALYWYRQSLGQGLEFLIYFQGNSAPDKSGLPSDRFSAERTGGSVSTLTIQRTQQEDSAVYLCASSLTGDTQYFGPGTRLTVL.

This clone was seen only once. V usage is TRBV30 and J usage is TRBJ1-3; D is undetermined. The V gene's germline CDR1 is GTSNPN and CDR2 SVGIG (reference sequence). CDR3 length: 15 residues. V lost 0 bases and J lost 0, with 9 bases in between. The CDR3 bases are TGTGCCTGGAGTGTACCTCGACACTCTGGAAACACCATATATTTT. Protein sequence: CAWSVPRHSGNTIYF.

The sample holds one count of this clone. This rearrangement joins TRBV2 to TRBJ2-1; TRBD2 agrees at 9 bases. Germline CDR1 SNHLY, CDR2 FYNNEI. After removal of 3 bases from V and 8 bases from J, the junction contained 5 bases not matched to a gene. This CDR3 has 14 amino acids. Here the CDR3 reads CASSERGGLDEQFF. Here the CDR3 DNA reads TGTGCCAGCAGTGAGCGGGGGGGCTTAGATGAGCAGTTCTTC.

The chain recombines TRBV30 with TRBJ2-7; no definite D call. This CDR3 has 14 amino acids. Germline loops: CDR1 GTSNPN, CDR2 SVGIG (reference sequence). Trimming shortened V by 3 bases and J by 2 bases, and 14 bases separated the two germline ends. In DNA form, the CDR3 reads TGTGCCTGGAGCACACAGATTCCAACCTACGAGCAGTACTTC. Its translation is CAWSTQIPTYEQYF.

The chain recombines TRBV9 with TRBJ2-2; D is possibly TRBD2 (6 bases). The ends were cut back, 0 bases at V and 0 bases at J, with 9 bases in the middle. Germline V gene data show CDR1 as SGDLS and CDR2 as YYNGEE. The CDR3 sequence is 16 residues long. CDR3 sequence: CASSVVGLTNTGELFF. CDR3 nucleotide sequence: TGTGCCAGCAGCGTAGTAGGACTAACGAACACCGGGGAGCTGTTTTTT.

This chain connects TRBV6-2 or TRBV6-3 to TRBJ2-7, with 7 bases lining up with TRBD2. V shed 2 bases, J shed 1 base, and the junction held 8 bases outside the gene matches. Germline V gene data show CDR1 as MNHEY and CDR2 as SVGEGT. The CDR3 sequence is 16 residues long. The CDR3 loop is CASSYRREVGSYEQYF. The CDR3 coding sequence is TGTGCCAGCAGTTACCGACGGGAGGTAGGGTCCTACGAGCAGTACTTC.

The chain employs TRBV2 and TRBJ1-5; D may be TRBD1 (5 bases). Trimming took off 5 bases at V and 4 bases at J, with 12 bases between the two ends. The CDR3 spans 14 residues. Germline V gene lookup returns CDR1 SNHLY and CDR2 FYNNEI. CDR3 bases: TGTGCCAGCAGTAGTAGGACACCTAATCAGCCCCAGCATTTT. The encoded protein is CASSSRTPNQPQHF.

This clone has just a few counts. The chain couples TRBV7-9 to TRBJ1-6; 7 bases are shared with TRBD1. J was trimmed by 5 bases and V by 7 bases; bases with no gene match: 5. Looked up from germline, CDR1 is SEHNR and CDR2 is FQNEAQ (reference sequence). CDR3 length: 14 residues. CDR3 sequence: CASNQGGNNSPLHF. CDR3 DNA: TGTGCCAGCAACCAAGGGGGCAATAATTCACCCCTCCACTTT. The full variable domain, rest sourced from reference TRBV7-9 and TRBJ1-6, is DTGVSQNPRHKITKRGQNVTFRCDPISEHNRLYWYRQTLGQGPEFLTYFQNEAQLEKSRLLSDRFSAERPKGSFSTLEIQRTEQGDSAMYLCASNQGGNNSPLHFGNGTRLTVT.